Listed below are T cell receptor beta chains from one sample, sequenced in a study of T cells in localized non-small cell lung cancer. Sequencing used immunoSEQ multiplex PCR; TCRdb keeps in-frame clones, though not all of them. Of 25,000 to 30,000 clones listed, around nine tenths were seen once; the top ten hold 2.8%. The sequencing here drew on peripheral blood, taken before any cancer treatment. The origin of the receptors is a woman between 18 and 55 years old with stage I lung adenocarcinoma. Each CDR3 is given with its conserved first and last residue. Fields, in order: clone size, V gene, J gene, D gene, CDR3 DNA, CDR3 protein. D genes are given only for firm matches. Rows give clone size only sometimes, using once, few, many, or a class for an expanded clone.

clone_size: .
v_call: TRBV9
j_call: TRBJ2-2
d_call: .
cdr3_nt: TGTGCCAGCAGCGGCCGGGACTCAATCACCGGGGAGCTGTTTTTT
cdr3_aa: CASSGRDSITGELFF

clone_size: .
v_call: TRBV27
j_call: TRBJ1-1
d_call: .
cdr3_nt: TGTGCCAGCAGTTTATCGGGGGGGGCGCCCACTGAAGCTTTCTTT
cdr3_aa: CASSLSGGAPTEAFF

clone_size: .
v_call: TRBV4-1
j_call: TRBJ2-7
d_call: .
cdr3_nt: TGCGCCAGCAGCCAAGGGATTTCAAGCTACGAGCAGTACTTC
cdr3_aa: CASSQGISSYEQYF

clone_size: .
v_call: TRBV2
j_call: TRBJ2-5
d_call: .
cdr3_nt: TGTGCCAGCAGTCCCGGGGCCCAAGAGACCCAGTACTTC
cdr3_aa: CASSPGAQETQYF

clone_size: .
v_call: TRBV10-3
j_call: TRBJ1-4
d_call: .
cdr3_nt: TGTGCCACCAGAGAGGGGACTAGTAATGAAAAACTGTTTTTT
cdr3_aa: CATREGTSNEKLFF

clone_size: .
v_call: TRBV19
j_call: TRBJ1-3
d_call: TRBD1
cdr3_nt: TGTGCCAGTAGATCACAGGGGGCAGGGGGAAACACCATATATTTT
cdr3_aa: CASRSQGAGGNTIYF

clone_size: .
v_call: TRBV11-3
j_call: TRBJ2-2
d_call: .
cdr3_nt: TGTGCCAGCAGCCCGACGACGACTAGTGCCGGGGAGCTGTTTTTT
cdr3_aa: CASSPTTTSAGELFF

clone_size: .
v_call: TRBV5-1
j_call: TRBJ1-1
d_call: TRBD1
cdr3_nt: TGCGCCAGCAGCTTCCAGGGGGATGGCACTGAAGCTTTCTTT
cdr3_aa: CASSFQGDGTEAFF

clone_size: .
v_call: TRBV11-2
j_call: TRBJ1-4
d_call: .
cdr3_nt: TGTGCCAGCAGCTTATCCGGCCCAACTAATGAAAAACTGTTTTTT
cdr3_aa: CASSLSGPTNEKLFF

clone_size: .
v_call: TRBV18
j_call: TRBJ2-7
d_call: .
cdr3_nt: TGTGCCAGCTCACCACGCCCCGGAGCGGAGGGGGAGCAGTACTTC
cdr3_aa: CASSPRPGAEGEQYF

clone_size: .
v_call: TRBV11-3
j_call: TRBJ2-5
d_call: .
cdr3_nt: TGTGCCAGCAGCTCATCTACGAACAGGAAAGGGACCCAGTACTTC
cdr3_aa: CASSSSTNRKGTQYF

clone_size: .
v_call: TRBV30
j_call: TRBJ1-5
d_call: .
cdr3_nt: TGTGCCTGGAGCCCTAGGACAGAAAGTCTGAACTTCAATCAGCCCCAGCATTTT
cdr3_aa: CAWSPRTESLNFNQPQHF

clone_size: .
v_call: TRBV27
j_call: TRBJ2-3
d_call: .
cdr3_nt: TGTGCCAGCAGTTTAAACCACCCTAGCACAGATACGCAGTATTTT
cdr3_aa: CASSLNHPSTDTQYF

clone_size: .
v_call: TRBV5-6
j_call: TRBJ1-5
d_call: TRBD1
cdr3_nt: TGTGCCAGCAACATACAGGGGTACAATCAGCCCCAGCATTTT
cdr3_aa: CASNIQGYNQPQHF

clone_size: .
v_call: TRBV15
j_call: TRBJ1-2
d_call: TRBD1
cdr3_nt: TGTGCCACCAGCAGACTGACAGGGGGCGCCTATGGCTACACCTTC
cdr3_aa: CATSRLTGGAYGYTF

clone_size: .
v_call: TRBV6-1
j_call: TRBJ1-1
d_call: TRBD1
cdr3_nt: TGTGCCAGCAGTGAGACAGGGGGGAACACTGAAGCTTTCTTT
cdr3_aa: CASSETGGNTEAFF

clone_size: .
v_call: TRBV7-8
j_call: TRBJ2-5
d_call: .
cdr3_nt: TGTGCCAGCAGCAAACAGGGGGGGGTAGAGACCCAGTACTTC
cdr3_aa: CASSKQGGVETQYF

clone_size: .
v_call: TRBV5-1
j_call: TRBJ2-7
d_call: .
cdr3_nt: TGCGCCAGCAGCTTGGACTTAGCGAGTGGTAGCGGCTACGAGCAGTACTTC
cdr3_aa: CASSLDLASGSGYEQYF

clone_size: .
v_call: TRBV4-1
j_call: TRBJ1-3
d_call: .
cdr3_nt: TGCGCCAGCAGCCAAGAAGACCTCTCTGGAAACACCATATATTTT
cdr3_aa: CASSQEDLSGNTIYF

clone_size: .
v_call: TRBV7-2
j_call: TRBJ1-5
d_call: .
cdr3_nt: TGTGCCAGCAGCTTAGAGGCCGGGGCCGTTAGTTATAGCAATCAGCCCCAGCATTTT
cdr3_aa: CASSLEAGAVSYSNQPQHF

clone_size: once
v_call: TRBV5-5
j_call: TRBJ2-1
d_call: .
cdr3_nt: TGTGCCAGCAGCTTTGACATAAACAATGAGCAGTTCTTC
cdr3_aa: CASSFDINNEQFF

clone_size: .
v_call: TRBV6-1
j_call: TRBJ1-2
d_call: .
cdr3_nt: TGTGCCAGCAGTGAAGCTGGAAGGGAAGGCTACACCTTC
cdr3_aa: CASSEAGREGYTF

clone_size: .
v_call: TRBV30
j_call: TRBJ2-5
d_call: .
cdr3_nt: TGTGCCCTGGAACGTCGGATGTCTCCCCAAGAGACCCAGTACTTC
cdr3_aa: CALERRMSPQETQYF

clone_size: .
v_call: TRBV28
j_call: TRBJ1-3
d_call: .
cdr3_nt: TGTGCCAGCACTTCTCCTGGGGGCAGCTCCTCTGGAAACACCATATATTTT
cdr3_aa: CASTSPGGSSSGNTIYF

clone_size: .
v_call: TRBV27
j_call: TRBJ2-1
d_call: .
cdr3_nt: TGTGCCAGCTACCGGGGAACTTGGGACAATGAGCAGTTCTTC
cdr3_aa: CASYRGTWDNEQFF

clone_size: .
v_call: TRBV9
j_call: TRBJ2-3
d_call: TRBD2
cdr3_nt: TGTGCCAGCAGCGATTACCGGGACTACCATGCAGATACGCAGTATTTT
cdr3_aa: CASSDYRDYHADTQYF

clone_size: .
v_call: TRBV18
j_call: TRBJ2-3
d_call: TRBD2
cdr3_nt: TGTGCCAGCTCACCCCCGACTAGCGTAAGCACAGATACGCAGTATTTT
cdr3_aa: CASSPPTSVSTDTQYF

clone_size: .
v_call: TRBV19
j_call: TRBJ2-3
d_call: .
cdr3_nt: TGTGCCAGTAGTTTCAGACAGAGCACAGATACGCAGTATTTT
cdr3_aa: CASSFRQSTDTQYF

clone_size: few
v_call: TRBV5-8
j_call: TRBJ2-7
d_call: TRBD1
cdr3_nt: TGTGCCAGCAGACCCGGGACAGGGATAAACGAGCAGTACTTC
cdr3_aa: CASRPGTGINEQYF

clone_size: .
v_call: TRBV19
j_call: TRBJ1-5
d_call: .
cdr3_nt: TGTGCCAGTAGTATAGTGATGGGGCCCCATCAGCCCCAGCATTTT
cdr3_aa: CASSIVMGPHQPQHF

clone_size: .
v_call: TRBV21-1
j_call: TRBJ2-3
d_call: .
cdr3_nt: TGTGCCAGCAGCAAAGAGGAACTAGCGGGAGGGGGCACAGATACGCAGTATTTT
cdr3_aa: CASSKEELAGGGTDTQYF

clone_size: .
v_call: TRBV7-9
j_call: TRBJ2-7
d_call: .
cdr3_nt: TGTGCCAGCAGCATCGGGACAAACTTCTACGAGCAGTACTTC
cdr3_aa: CASSIGTNFYEQYF

clone_size: .
v_call: TRBV7-2
j_call: TRBJ2-3
d_call: .
cdr3_nt: TGTGCCAGCAGCTTAATCGGGAGCACAGATACGCAGTATTTT
cdr3_aa: CASSLIGSTDTQYF

clone_size: .
v_call: TRBV4-3
j_call: TRBJ1-2
d_call: .
cdr3_nt: TGCGCCAGCAGCCAGGAGCTCGGGACGCGTCTATTTGCTAACTATGGCTACACCTTC
cdr3_aa: CASSQELGTRLFANYGYTF

clone_size: .
v_call: TRBV6-5
j_call: TRBJ2-2
d_call: .
cdr3_nt: TGTGCCAGCAGCCCTATCAGGCCTCTCACCGGGGAGCTGTTTTTT
cdr3_aa: CASSPIRPLTGELFF

clone_size: .
v_call: TRBV5-1
j_call: TRBJ2-2
d_call: .
cdr3_nt: TGCGCCAGCAGCTTGCGGGGACTTCCAGACACCGGGGAGCTGTTTTTT
cdr3_aa: CASSLRGLPDTGELFF

clone_size: .
v_call: TRBV28
j_call: TRBJ1-5
d_call: .
cdr3_nt: TGTGCCAGCAGCTGGAGGCATAGCAATCAGCCCCAGCATTTT
cdr3_aa: CASSWRHSNQPQHF

clone_size: .
v_call: TRBV29-1
j_call: TRBJ2-1
d_call: TRBD2
cdr3_nt: TGCAGCGTTGAATCCACTAGCGGGAGGTTAAACAATGAGCAGTTCTTC
cdr3_aa: CSVESTSGRLNNEQFF

clone_size: .
v_call: TRBV5-4
j_call: TRBJ1-1
d_call: .
cdr3_nt: TGTGCCAGCAGCTCTGAGGGTGTTGGGAACACTGAAGCTTTCTTT
cdr3_aa: CASSSEGVGNTEAFF

clone_size: .
v_call: TRBV6-5
j_call: TRBJ1-6
d_call: .
cdr3_nt: TGTGCCAGCAGTTACTCGTCTAGGGATAATTCACCCCTCCACTTT
cdr3_aa: CASSYSSRDNSPLHF

clone_size: once
v_call: TRBV7-3
j_call: TRBJ2-5
d_call: .
cdr3_nt: TGTGCCAGCAGCTTAAGTCCGGGGAGAGGAGAGACCCAGTACTTC
cdr3_aa: CASSLSPGRGETQYF

clone_size: .
v_call: TRBV6-1
j_call: TRBJ2-7
d_call: TRBD2
cdr3_nt: TGTGCCAGCAAACCGGGAGGTTGGTACGAGCAGTACTTC
cdr3_aa: CASKPGGWYEQYF